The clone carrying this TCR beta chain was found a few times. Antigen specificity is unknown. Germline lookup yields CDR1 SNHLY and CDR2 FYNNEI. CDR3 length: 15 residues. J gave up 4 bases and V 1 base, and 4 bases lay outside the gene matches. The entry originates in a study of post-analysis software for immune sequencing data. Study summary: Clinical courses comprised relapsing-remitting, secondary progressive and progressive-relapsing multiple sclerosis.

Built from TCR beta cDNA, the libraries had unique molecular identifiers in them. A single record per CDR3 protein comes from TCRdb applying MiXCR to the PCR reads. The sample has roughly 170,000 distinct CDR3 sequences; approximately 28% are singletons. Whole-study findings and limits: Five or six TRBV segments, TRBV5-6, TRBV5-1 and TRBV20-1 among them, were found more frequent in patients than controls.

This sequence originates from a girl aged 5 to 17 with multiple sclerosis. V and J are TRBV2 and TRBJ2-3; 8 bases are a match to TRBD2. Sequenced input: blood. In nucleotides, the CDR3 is TGTGCCAGCAGTGAAGAGGCGGGAGGAGCAGATACGCAGTATTTT. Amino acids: CASSEEAGGADTQYF.